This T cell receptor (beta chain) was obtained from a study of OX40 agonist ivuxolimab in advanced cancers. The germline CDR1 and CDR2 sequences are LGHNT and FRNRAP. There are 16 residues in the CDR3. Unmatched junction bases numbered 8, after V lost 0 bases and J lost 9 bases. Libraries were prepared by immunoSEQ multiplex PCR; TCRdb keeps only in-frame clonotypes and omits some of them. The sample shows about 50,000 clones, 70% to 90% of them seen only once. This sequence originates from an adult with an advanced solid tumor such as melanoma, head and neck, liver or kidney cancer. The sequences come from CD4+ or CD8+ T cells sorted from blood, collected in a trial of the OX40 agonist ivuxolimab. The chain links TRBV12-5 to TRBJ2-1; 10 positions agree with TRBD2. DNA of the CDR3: TGTGCTAGTGGTTTGGTACGACCTAGCGGGAGTGTTGAGCAGTTCTTC. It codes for CASGLVRPSGSVEQFF. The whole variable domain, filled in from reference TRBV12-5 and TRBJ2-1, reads DARVTQTPRHKVTEMGQEVTMRCQPILGHNTVFWYRQTMMQGLELLAYFRNRAPLDDSGMPKDRFSAEMPDATLATLKIQPSEPRDSAVYFCASGLVRPSGSVEQFFGPGTRLTVL.